This T cell receptor beta chain stems from a study of shared clonotypes between healthy human individuals. Study-wide context: Three plates each covered CD4 naive and memory; CD8 naive two, CD8 memory one. Study outcomes and limitations: Donor clonotype sharing was expected to depend on sequencing depth. Sampling was confined to blood; repertoires within tissues likely differ. Between a few donors, naive CD4 clonotypes were shared at a level of about 5.3%.

Points on this clone: What it recognizes is unknown.

Germline values: CDR1 LNHNV, CDR2 YYDKDF (reference sequence). V shed 2 bases, J shed 3 bases, and the junction held 9 bases outside the gene matches. This CDR3 spans 16 amino acids. Profiled with immunoSEQ multiplex PCR; TCRdb holds only in-frame clones, not every one. Among 2,100,000 or so clones listed, around 95% were seen once. The TCR sequence derives from a man younger than 30 in good health. The chain employs TRBV15 and TRBJ2-7; 8 bases line up with TRBD1. Sequencing was performed on naive CD4+ T cells sorted from blood. Subset denoted: CD45RA+ positively selected. CDR3 protein: CATSRTLGDRYYEQYF. CDR3 sequence (DNA): TGTGCCACCAGCAGAACGCTCGGGGACAGGTACTACGAGCAGTACTTC.